This T cell receptor beta chain is from a study of T cells in women clearing cervical HPV infection. Whole-study findings and limits: CIN3+ cases had significantly higher TCR richness than controls; evenness did not differ.

The ends were cut back, 2 bases at V and 2 bases at J, with 18 bases in the middle. This CDR3 region has 17 residues. CDR1 is MNHEY and CDR2 is SVGEGT in the germline V gene. Details on this clone: As yet, its antigen is unknown. The sequence runs out 3 residues before the end of the CDR3; the remainder is reconstructed from the germline J gene.

Prevalent HPV16 infections were excluded; only incident single HPV16 infections included. TCR beta CDR3 amplified by multiplex PCR from roughly 1,300 ng genomic DNA. The protocol was immunoSEQ multiplex PCR, while the TCRdb copy is restricted to in-frame clones and leaves out a portion. The sample totals some 28,000 clones. The TCR was taken from a woman aged 18 to 75 with a cervical HPV16 infection that either progressed to CIN3+ or cleared (not recorded which). Sequences were obtained from blood buffy coat. The V call is TRBV6-2 or TRBV6-3, the J call TRBJ2-5, with a tentative D call TRBD1 (6 bases). The sequenced CDR3 bases are TGTGCCAGCAGTTACCCTACAGGGTGGTATGCACAAGAGACC. Translation gives CASSYPTGWYAQET. The CDR3, in full, reads CASSYPTGWYAQETQYF.